Listed here is a single T cell receptor (beta chain). This specimen comes from a study of immune evolution from preneoplasia to lung adenocarcinoma. The CDR3 runs 14 residues. Germline-derived CDR1 and CDR2 are MNHEY and SVGAGI. The V and J ends lost 0 bases and 2 bases respectively, with 7 bases between them. Assay used: immunoSEQ multiplex PCR; TCRdb lists only in-frame clones, some missing. The table includes under 9,000 clones, 74% detected once. Nucleic acids came from premalignant or tumor cells enriched by macro-dissection. Sequenced: FFPE atypical adenomatous hyperplasia tissue from the lung. Subset given: atypical adenomatous hyperplasia (AAH), lung preneoplasia. The chain joins TRBV6-5 to TRBJ2-5, with unresolved D. The clonotype was recovered from a donor of 70 years or more with lung adenocarcinoma. Some clones in this sample may be carry-over from other donors' samples. CDR3 protein: CASSYSDKQETQYF. The CDR3 DNA is TGTGCCAGCAGTTACTCGGATAAACAAGAGACCCAGTACTTC.